This note documents a single T cell receptor (beta chain) sequence. What it recognizes is unknown. This sample is part of a study of cytomegalovirus exposure and HLA in healthy donors. Overall study results and limits: Because they were indistinguishable, some V segments, including TRBV6-2 and TRBV6-3, were excluded. It is likely that the observed cluster of highly shared sequence variants was a sequencing artifact. Rarity marked most TCR sequences, yet some public TCRs occurred in many donors. Published work reported that the classifier diagnosed cytomegalovirus status with high specificity and sensitivity.

With 6 bases removed from V and 7 bases from J, the gap between germline ends came to 16 bases. Germline CDR1 SGHNT, CDR2 YENEEA. The CDR3 has 14 amino acids. PCR employed 60 Vbeta and 13 Jbeta primers. Sequencing was performed with immunoSEQ multiplex PCR; in TCRdb, only in-frame clones are kept and a portion is missing. In all, the sample yields under 120,000 clones. The specimen sequenced was PBMCs. The receptor was isolated from a man aged 45 to 65 in good health and CMV-seronegative. The chain employs TRBV11-3 and TRBJ2-1, with D perhaps matching TRBD2 (6 bases). The CDR3 loop is CASSTAGPSNEQFF. The CDR3 DNA is TGTGCCAGCAGTACCGCGGGACCCTCGAATGAGCAGTTCTTC.